The 27 T cell receptor beta chains reported below all come from one sample, sequenced in a study of OX40 agonist ivuxolimab in advanced cancers. Sequencing used immunoSEQ multiplex PCR; TCRdb keeps in-frame clones, though not all of them. The table includes about 22,000 clones, roughly 90% detected once. The starting material was CD4+ or CD8+ T cells sorted from blood, obtained in a trial of the OX40 agonist ivuxolimab. These receptors all stem from an adult with an advanced solid tumor such as melanoma, head and neck, liver or kidney cancer.

This clone has only one observation. This sequence joins TRBV7-9 and TRBJ2-7; D gene uncertain. V lost 5 bases, J lost 2 bases, and 10 bases lay in between. CDR3 length equals 13 residues. Germline assignment: CDR1 SEHNR and CDR2 FQNEAQ (reference sequence). This CDR3 reads CASSALWAYEQYF. CDR3 DNA sequence: TGTGCCAGCAGCGCGTTGTGGGCCTACGAGCAGTACTTC.

The gene calls are TRBV7-9 and TRBJ2-7, with D maybe TRBD1 (5 bases). Between the trimmed V and J ends, which lost 2 bases and 6 bases, there was a span of 17 bases. CDR3 length: 15 residues. The germline V gene has CDR1 SEHNR and CDR2 FQNEAQ (reference sequence). CDR3 DNA: TGTGCCAGCAGCTTATGGGTAGACAGTGGTCGCGAGCAGTACTTC. Encoded protein: CASSLWVDSGREQYF.

This clone came up once. J is TRBJ2-7 and V is TRBV20-1; D not certain. V lost 6 bases and J 2 bases, leaving 8 bases between the germline ends. Germline assignment: CDR1 DFQATT and CDR2 SNEGSKA (reference sequence). This CDR3 comprises 11 residues. The CDR3 coding sequence is TGCAGTGCCTGGGCAACCTACGAGCAGTACTTC. Residues: CSAWATYEQYF.

This rearrangement joins TRBV29-1 to TRBJ2-2; TRBD2 aligns across 9 bases. Germline assignment: CDR1 SQVTM and CDR2 ANQGSEA. V shed 7 bases and J 4 bases; nucleotides not matched to a gene: 7. This CDR3 region has 14 residues. CDR3 region: CSAVTSGLTGELFF. The CDR3 DNA follows: TGCAGCGCTGTGACTAGCGGTCTCACCGGGGAGCTGTTTTTT.

This sequence joins TRBV7-9 and TRBJ1-3; D is unclear. The CDR3 covers 16 residues. The germline CDR1 and CDR2 sequences are SEHNR and FQNEAQ (reference sequence). V was trimmed by 4 bases and J by 0 bases, leaving 13 bases between them. CDR3 coding DNA: TGTGCCAGCAGCTACGGACCGCCAAGCTCTGGAAACACCATATATTTT. This codes for CASSYGPPSSGNTIYF. The full variable domain, with the rest looked up from reference TRBV7-9 and TRBJ1-3, is DTGVSQNPRHKITKRGQNVTFRCDPISEHNRLYWYRQTLGQGPEFLTYFQNEAQLEKSRLLSDRFSAERPKGSFSTLEIQRTEQGDSAMYLCASSYGPPSSGNTIYFGEGSWLTVV.

This sequence joins TRBV19 and TRBJ2-3; 11 nucleotides line up with TRBD2. The CDR3 extends over 17 amino acids. Germline CDR1 LNHDA, CDR2 SQIVND (reference sequence). The ends lost 5 bases at V and 0 bases at J; junction bases unmatched: 7. CDR3 residues: CASSQASGRRSTDTQYF. The CDR3, as DNA: TGTGCCAGTAGTCAGGCTAGCGGGAGGAGGAGCACAGATACGCAGTATTTT.

V is TRBV10-3 and J is TRBJ2-5; 7 bases match TRBD2. The J segment lost 0 bases and the V segment lost 7 bases, leaving 2 bases of the junction unmatched. The CDR3 length is 13 residues. The germline gives CDR1 ENHRY, CDR2 SYGVKD. The CDR3 nucleotides are TGTGCCATCATGGGGGGGTACCAAGAGACCCAGTACTTC. Translating gives CAIMGGYQETQYF.

The chain carries TRBV7-2 and TRBJ2-7, with 7 bases aligning to TRBD1. V shed 5 bases and J 0 bases; nucleotides not matched to a gene: 1. From germline, CDR1 is SGHTA and CDR2 FQGNSA. There are 13 residues in the CDR3. The CDR3 is CASSRDSSYEQYF. The CDR3 nucleotides are TGTGCCAGCAGCCGGGACAGCTCCTACGAGCAGTACTTC.

The V call is TRBV13, the J call TRBJ1-1, with 7 bases identical to TRBD1. The CDR3 sequence is 14 residues long. J was trimmed by 3 bases and V by 6 bases; bases with no gene match: 7. Germline CDR1 and CDR2: PRHDT and FYEKMQ (reference sequence). The CDR3 DNA sequence: TGTGCCAGCAGAGCTATAGGGGGCGACACTGAAGCTTTCTTT. Translated: CASRAIGGDTEAFF.

The chain uses TRBV15 and TRBJ2-7; D is unclear. Germline CDR1 reads LNHNV; CDR2 reads YYDKDF (reference sequence). V shed 0 bases and J shed 9 bases, with 12 bases lying between them. The CDR3 is made up of 13 amino acids. CDR3 protein: CATSRDNLGMQYF. CDR3 in DNA: TGTGCCACCAGCAGAGATAACTTAGGAATGCAGTACTTC.

The genes are TRBV7-6 and TRBJ1-1, with 8 nucleotides matching TRBD1. The CDR3 extends over 15 amino acids. V lost 2 bases, J lost 1 base, and 3 bases stayed unmatched. Per germline, CDR1 SGHVS and CDR2 FNYEAQ. The CDR3 DNA reads as TGTGCCAGCAGCTTATCCGGGACAGGGAACACTGAAGCTTTCTTT. This codes for CASSLSGTGNTEAFF.

Remarks on this clone: The sample holds other DNA sequences that translate to the same CDR3. This rearrangement joins TRBV9 to TRBJ2-3; perhaps D is TRBD1 or TRBD2 (7 bases each). V gave up 4 bases and J gave up 4 bases, with 13 bases separating them. This CDR3 is 14 amino acids long. The V gene's germline CDR1 is SGDLS and CDR2 YYNGEE. CDR3 DNA: TGTGCCAGCAGCCCAGGGGGGGGGCCAGATACGCAGTATTTT. Residues: CASSPGGGPDTQYF.

This clone was observed a few times. The chain is built from TRBV11-2 and TRBJ2-7; 13 bases match TRBD2. This CDR3 contains 15 residues. The germline V gene has CDR1 SGHAT and CDR2 FQNNGV. V shed 1 base, J shed 4 bases, and the junction held 1 base outside the gene matches. The CDR3 DNA is TGTGCCAGCAGCTTAGGACTAGCGGGAGGATACGAGCAGTACTTC. Protein sequence: CASSLGLAGGYEQYF.

The chain recombines TRBV30 with TRBJ2-7; a possible D gene is TRBD2 (5 bases). The CDR3 runs 14 residues. V was clipped by 6 bases and J by 3 bases, with 18 bases between them. CDR1 is GTSNPN, CDR2 SVGIG, per germline (reference sequence). CDR3 in amino acids: CACTRPQAGYEQYF. CDR3 DNA: TGTGCCTGCACTAGGCCTCAGGCAGGCTACGAGCAGTACTTC. Full variable domain (rest looked up from reference TRBV30 and TRBJ2-7): SQTIHQWPATLVQPVGSPLSLECTVEGTSNPNLYWYRQAAGRGLQLLFYSVGIGQISSEVPQNLSASRPQDRQFILSSKKLLLSDSGFYLCACTRPQAGYEQYFGPGTRLTVT.

V is TRBV29-1 and J is TRBJ2-1; perhaps D is TRBD1 or TRBD2 (6 bases each). CDR1 SQVTM and CDR2 ANQGSEA come from the germline V gene. The CDR3 length is 15 residues. Trimming cost V 1 base and J 7 bases, with 17 bases left between them. CDR3 residues: CSVEGGAHQTNEQFF. CDR3 nucleotide sequence: TGCAGCGTTGAAGGGGGGGCTCACCAGACTAATGAGCAGTTCTTC.

This rearrangement joins TRBV7-8 to TRBJ2-3, with a tentative D call TRBD1 (5 bases). V was clipped by 1 base and J by 6 bases, with 5 bases between them. This CDR3 region has 12 residues. Germline CDR1 SGHVS, CDR2 FQNEAQ. CDR3 sequence reads: CASSLDRDTQYF. The CDR3 region has the DNA TGTGCCAGCAGCTTAGACAGGGATACGCAGTATTTT.

The chain recombines TRBV19 with TRBJ2-2, with D tentatively TRBD1 (5 bases). V was trimmed by 3 bases and J by 0 bases, leaving 8 bases between them. Germline CDR1 and CDR2: LNHDA and SQIVND (reference sequence). This CDR3 spans 15 amino acids. The CDR3 sequence is CASSIGQTNTGELFF. The CDR3 coding sequence is TGTGCCAGTAGTATTGGACAAACGAACACCGGGGAGCTGTTTTTT. The full variable domain, with the rest looked up from reference TRBV19 and TRBJ2-2, is DGGITQSPKYLFRKEGQNVTLSCEQNLNHDAMYWYRQDPGQGLRLIYYSQIVNDFQKGDIAEGYSVSREKKESFPLTVTSAQKNPTAFYLCASSIGQTNTGELFFGEGSRLTVL.

As for this clone: The same CDR3 is also encoded by other DNA sequences in this sample. The chain combines TRBV19 with TRBJ2-7, with 9 bases aligning to TRBD1. CDR1 is LNHDA, CDR2 SQIVND, per germline (reference sequence). V shed 3 bases, J shed 1 base, and the junction held 1 base outside the gene matches. There are 14 residues in the CDR3. The CDR3 DNA is TGTGCCAGTAGTATTGGGACAGGGTCCTACGAGCAGTACTTC. Its protein is CASSIGTGSYEQYF. Drawing the rest from reference TRBV19 and TRBJ2-7, the complete variable domain is DGGITQSPKYLFRKEGQNVTLSCEQNLNHDAMYWYRQDPGQGLRLIYYSQIVNDFQKGDIAEGYSVSREKKESFPLTVTSAQKNPTAFYLCASSIGTGSYEQYFGPGTRLTVT.

The table lists this clone with a few counts. Other DNA sequences in the sample encode the same CDR3. The rearrangement joins TRBV5-1 to TRBJ1-5; D is unclear. The CDR3 has 13 residues. Germline V gene lookup returns CDR1 SGHRS and CDR2 YFSETQ. Trimming pared 0 bases from V and 7 bases from J, leaving 8 bases between. The CDR3 nucleotides read TGCGCCAGCAGCTTGGATCTTTTCCAGCCCCAGCATTTT. This encodes CASSLDLFQPQHF.

The chain couples TRBV2 to TRBJ2-2; 8 bases line up with TRBD1. This CDR3 has 15 amino acids. CDR1 is SNHLY and CDR2 is FYNNEI in the germline V gene. Losses at the gene ends were 10 bases for V and 0 bases for J; bases not matched to a gene: 7. As DNA, the CDR3 is TGTGCCATCACAAAGGACAGGGCGAACACCGGGGAGCTGTTTTTT. Amino acid sequence: CAITKDRANTGELFF. The entire variable domain, with the rest obtained from reference TRBV2 and TRBJ2-2, is as follows: EPEVTQTPSHQVTQMGQEVILRCVPISNHLYFYWYRQILGQKVEFLVSFYNNEISEKSEIFDDQFSVERPDGSNFTLKIRSTKLEDSAMYFCAITKDRANTGELFFGEGSRLTVL.

V and J are TRBV5-6 and TRBJ2-7; D not resolved. The CDR3 has 11 residues. Trimming removed 4 bases at V and 3 bases at J, with 5 bases between. Germline V CDR1 and CDR2: SGHDT, YYEEEE. CDR3 nucleotide sequence: TGTGCCAGCAGCGCGGACTACGAGCAGTACTTC. Its protein is CASSADYEQYF.

This clone has more than one count but fewer than ten. The rearrangement uses TRBV11-1 and TRBJ2-3; 7 bases match TRBD1. CDR1 and CDR2 (germline): SGHAT, FQDESV (reference sequence). V trimming: 2 bases; J trimming: 7 bases; junction bases outside the gene matches: 6. The CDR3 spans 14 residues. The DNA for the CDR3 is TGTGCCAGCAGCTTACCCGACAGGGCTTATACGCAGTATTTT. This gives the protein CASSLPDRAYTQYF. The entire variable domain, with the rest obtained from reference TRBV11-1 and TRBJ2-3, is as follows: EAEVAQSPRYKITEKSQAVAFWCDPISGHATLYWYRQILGQGPELLVQFQDESVVDDSQLPKDRFSAERLKGVDSTLKIQPAELGDSAMYLCASSLPDRAYTQYFGPGTRLTVL.

The chain joins TRBV5-1 to TRBJ2-6, with 8 bases aligning to TRBD1. Germline V gene sequence: CDR1 SGHRS, CDR2 YFSETQ. The CDR3 has 17 amino acids. Trimming cost V 2 bases and J 2 bases; bases outside gene matches: 6. CDR3 in DNA: TGCGCCAGCAGCTTCGCAGGGGGCCGAACTGGGGCCAACGTCCTGACTTTC. Translation gives CASSFAGGRTGANVLTF.

The gene calls are TRBV18 and TRBJ2-1, with TRBD2 as a possible D gene (5 bases). The V end was cut by 5 bases, the J end by 0 bases, with 11 bases between. Germline-derived CDR1 and CDR2 are KGHSH and LQKENI. The CDR3 has 15 amino acids. CDR3 residues: CASSSIASSYNEQFF. As DNA, the CDR3 is TGTGCCAGCTCATCCATAGCGAGCTCCTACAATGAGCAGTTCTTC.

The chain links TRBV30 to TRBJ2-1, with TRBD2 matching 8 bases. There are 15 residues in the CDR3. Losses at the gene ends were 2 bases for V and 0 bases for J; bases not matched to a gene: 3. The germline CDR1 and CDR2 sequences are GTSNPN and SVGIG (reference sequence). CDR3 bases: TGTGCCTGGAGTTCGAGCGGGAGCTCCTACAATGAGCAGTTCTTC. Its protein product is CAWSSSGSSYNEQFF. Full variable domain (missing parts from reference TRBV30 and TRBJ2-1): SQTIHQWPATLVQPVGSPLSLECTVEGTSNPNLYWYRQAAGRGLQLLFYSVGIGQISSEVPQNLSASRPQDRQFILSSKKLLLSDSGFYLCAWSSSGSSYNEQFFGPGTRLTVL.

This clone was detected once. This chain connects TRBV13 to TRBJ2-7; D remains unclear. This CDR3 comprises 15 residues. Trimming left V 5 bases short and J 6 bases short, with 20 bases between. Germline loops: CDR1 PRHDT, CDR2 FYEKMQ (reference sequence). CDR3 DNA: TGTGCCAGCAGCCCCGGAAGCCTAGAGCCCATCGAGCAGTACTTC. Amino acid sequence: CASSPGSLEPIEQYF. Variable domain in full (rest from reference TRBV13 and TRBJ2-7): AAGVIQSPRHLIKEKRETATLKCYPIPRHDTVYWYQQGPGQDPQFLISFYEKMQSDKGSIPDRFSAQQFSDYHSELNMSSLELGDSALYFCASSPGSLEPIEQYFGPGTRLTVT.

This clone was seen only once. The chain combines TRBV5-6 with TRBJ2-3; D is unresolved. Germline assignment: CDR1 SGHDT and CDR2 YYEEEE. Trimming cost V 2 bases and J 1 base, with 14 bases left between them. The CDR3 spans 16 residues. DNA for the CDR3: TGTGCCAGCAGCTTCGGTACTACCTCTGGCACAGATACGCAGTATTTT. It codes for CASSFGTTSGTDTQYF.